This passage covers 9 T cell receptor beta chains from one sample sequenced in a study of naive and memory T cell subsets. Two oligonucleotides, mixed equimolar, formed the beta constant-region primer covering TRBC1 and TRBC2. MiXCR, applied by TCRdb to the UMI-ligation and nested PCR reads, yields one record per CDR3 protein. The sample yields approximately 85,000 distinct CDR3 sequences, roughly 7% seen once. The sequencing input was central memory CD4+ T cells from blood. Every receptor here comes from a human donor in good health.

There are many counts of this clonotype. The V call is TRBV28, the J call TRBJ1-5, with D possibly being TRBD1 (5 bases). The CDR3 is made up of 15 amino acids. Germline V CDR1 and CDR2: MDHEN, SYDVKM. V was shortened by 5 bases and J by 9 bases, with 20 bases between the two germline ends. CDR3 protein: CASSRQNSQRPPQHF. The DNA for the CDR3 is TGTGCCAGCAGTCGACAGAACAGCCAGAGGCCGCCCCAGCATTTT.

This clonotype has a handful of counts. This sequence joins TRBV4-2 and TRBJ1-3; D gene unclear. CDR3 length: 13 amino acids. V was cut by 0 bases and J by 5 bases, with 5 bases left in between. Germline V gene lookup returns CDR1 LGHNA and CDR2 YNFKEQ. In DNA form, the CDR3 reads TGTGCCAGCAGCCAAGATTTGCGAAACACCATATATTTT. Encoded protein: CASSQDLRNTIYF.

The table lists this clonotype with a few counts. The chain recombines TRBV20-1 with TRBJ1-5, with D possibly being TRBD1 (5 bases). The germline CDR1 and CDR2 sequences are DFQATT and SNEGSKA (reference sequence). Between the trimmed V and J ends, which lost 0 bases and 6 bases, there was a span of 9 bases. CDR3 size: 13 residues. In DNA form, the CDR3 reads TGCAGTGCTAGAGAGCAGGGTCGTCAGCCCCAGCATTTT. This sequence encodes CSAREQGRQPQHF.

This clonotype has a handful of counts. The rearrangement links TRBV4-3 to TRBJ2-3, with TRBD1 matching 7 bases. CDR3 length: 17 residues. Germline-derived CDR1 and CDR2 are LGHNA and YSLEER. The V gene end was trimmed by 0 bases and the J gene end by 2 bases; junction bases not matched to a gene: 8. DNA of the CDR3: TGCGCCAGCAGCCAAGATACCCCGGGACAGACCACAGATACGCAGTATTTT. This codes for CASSQDTPGQTTDTQYF.

This clonotype was recorded many times. V usage is TRBV12-3 or TRBV12-4 and J usage is TRBJ2-5; D ambiguous. V dropped 5 bases and J dropped 3 bases, with 16 bases sitting between them. CDR3 length: 15 residues. Here the CDR3 DNA reads TGTGCCAGCAGTCGCCCCCGAGCTACCGAAGAGACCCAGTACTTC. It translates to CASSRPRATEETQYF.

This chain joins TRBV20-1 and TRBJ1-6, with unresolved D. Trimming left V 4 bases short and J 7 bases short, with 11 bases between. Germline CDR1 and CDR2: DFQATT and SNEGSKA (reference sequence). CDR3 size: 13 residues. CDR3 nucleotides: TGCAGTGCTACAGTGGGGTCGAATTCACCCCTCCACTTT. This gives the protein CSATVGSNSPLHF.

The chain carries TRBV6-6 and TRBJ2-4; D gene unclear. CDR1 and CDR2 (germline): MNHNY, SVGAGI (reference sequence). The CDR3 contains 14 residues. The ends were cut back, 0 bases at V and 6 bases at J, with 9 bases in the middle. The DNA for the CDR3 is TGTGCCAGCAGTTACTCGATCGAGAGAAACATTCAGTACTTC. The encoded protein is CASSYSIERNIQYF.

This clonotype was observed at least ten times. This chain uses TRBV25-1 with TRBJ2-1; D remains unclear. The CDR3 covers 15 residues. Germline CDR1 is MGHDK and CDR2 is SYGVNS. V was shortened by 8 bases and J by 0 bases, with 14 bases between the two germline ends. The CDR3 DNA reads TGTGCCAGCGCTACGGCCAGGTCCTCCTACAATGAGCAGTTCTTC. Its translation is CASATARSSYNEQFF.

This clonotype was seen at least ten times. V usage is TRBV12-3 or TRBV12-4 and J usage is TRBJ1-5; a possible D gene is TRBD1 (5 bases). Deletions cut 8 bases from V and 7 bases from J, with 18 bases between. The CDR3 sequence is 14 residues long. CDR3 sequence: CASLRGGLSQPQHF. The CDR3, as DNA: TGTGCCAGCCTTAGGGGAGGACTCTCACAGCCCCAGCATTTT.